Given below is one T cell receptor beta chain in context. This entry is derived from a study of cytomegalovirus exposure and HLA in healthy donors. The assay was immunoSEQ multiplex PCR, and TCRdb's table has in-frame clones only and misses some. This table holds about 220,000 clones, over 80% found once. CDR3 size: 13 residues. The germline V gene has CDR1 MGHRA and CDR2 YSYEKL. V lost 4 bases, J lost 4 bases, and 9 bases lay in between. The chain links TRBV4-1 to TRBJ2-3; D is unresolved. The sample comprised PBMCs. The clonotype originates from a woman younger than 45 in good health and CMV-seropositive. CDR3 protein: CASSLEIADTQYF. In DNA form, the CDR3 reads TGCGCCAGCAGCCTCGAAATAGCAGATACGCAGTATTTT.